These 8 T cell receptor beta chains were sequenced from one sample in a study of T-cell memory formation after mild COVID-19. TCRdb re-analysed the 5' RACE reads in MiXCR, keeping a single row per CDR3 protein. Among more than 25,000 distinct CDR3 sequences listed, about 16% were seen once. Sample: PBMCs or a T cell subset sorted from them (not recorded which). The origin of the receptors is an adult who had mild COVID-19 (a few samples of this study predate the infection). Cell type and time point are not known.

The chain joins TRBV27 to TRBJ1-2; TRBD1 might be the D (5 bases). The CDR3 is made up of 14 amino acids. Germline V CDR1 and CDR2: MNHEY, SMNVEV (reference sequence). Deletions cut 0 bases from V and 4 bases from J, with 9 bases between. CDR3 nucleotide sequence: TGTGCCAGCAGTTTATCTGCCGGGGGCTATGGCTACACCTTC. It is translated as CASSLSAGGYGYTF.

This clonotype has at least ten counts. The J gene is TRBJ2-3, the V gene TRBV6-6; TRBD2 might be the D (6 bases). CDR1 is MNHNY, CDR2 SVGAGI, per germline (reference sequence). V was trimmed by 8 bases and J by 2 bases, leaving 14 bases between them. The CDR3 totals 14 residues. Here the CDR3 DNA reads TGTGCCAGCTCGCCCGGCGGGGTCACAGATACGCAGTATTTT. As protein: CASSPGGVTDTQYF.

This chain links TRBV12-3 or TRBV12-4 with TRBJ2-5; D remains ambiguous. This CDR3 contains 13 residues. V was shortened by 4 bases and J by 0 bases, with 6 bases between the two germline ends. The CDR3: CASSYEYQETQYF. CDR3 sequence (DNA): TGTGCCAGCAGTTATGAGTACCAAGAGACCCAGTACTTC.

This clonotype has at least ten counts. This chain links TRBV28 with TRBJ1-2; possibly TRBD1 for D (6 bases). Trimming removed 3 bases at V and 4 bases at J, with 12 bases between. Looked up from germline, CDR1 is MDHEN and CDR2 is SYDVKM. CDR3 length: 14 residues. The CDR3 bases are TGTGCCAGCAGTTTTGGCAGGGGTTCCTATGGCTACACCTTC. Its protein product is CASSFGRGSYGYTF.

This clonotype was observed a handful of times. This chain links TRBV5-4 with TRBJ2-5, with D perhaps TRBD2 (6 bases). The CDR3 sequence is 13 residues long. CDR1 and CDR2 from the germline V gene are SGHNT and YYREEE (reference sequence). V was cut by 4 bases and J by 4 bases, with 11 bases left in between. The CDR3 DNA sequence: TGTGCCAGCAGCACGGGACTCACAGAGACCCAGTACTTC. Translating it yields CASSTGLTETQYF.

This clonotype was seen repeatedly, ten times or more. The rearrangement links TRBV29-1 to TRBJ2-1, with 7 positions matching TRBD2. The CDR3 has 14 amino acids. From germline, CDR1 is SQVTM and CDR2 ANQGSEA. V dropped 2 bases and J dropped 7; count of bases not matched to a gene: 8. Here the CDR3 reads CSVEMGGRWNEQFF. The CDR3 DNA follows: TGCAGCGTTGAAATGGGCGGGAGATGGAATGAGCAGTTCTTC.

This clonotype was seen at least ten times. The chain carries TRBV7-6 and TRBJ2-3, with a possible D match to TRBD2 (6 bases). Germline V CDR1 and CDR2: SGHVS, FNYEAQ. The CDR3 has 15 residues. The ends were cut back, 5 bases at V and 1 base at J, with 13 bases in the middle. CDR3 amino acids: CASSRRTIRTDTQYF. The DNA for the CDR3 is TGTGCCAGCAGCAGAAGGACTATACGCACAGATACGCAGTATTTT.

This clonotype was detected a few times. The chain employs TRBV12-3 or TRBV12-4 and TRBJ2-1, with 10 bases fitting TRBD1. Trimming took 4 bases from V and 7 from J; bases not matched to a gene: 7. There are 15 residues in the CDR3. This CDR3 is CASSSGTGASNEQFF. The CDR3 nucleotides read TGTGCCAGCAGTTCCGGGACAGGGGCAAGTAATGAGCAGTTCTTC.